The T cell receptor beta chain under discussion was sequenced for a study of shared clonotypes between healthy human individuals. Study outcomes and limitations: It was expected that sequencing depth would affect clonotype sharing among donors.

The CDR3 sequence is 16 residues long. Selected positively for CCR7 and CD45RO-negative, naive CD8 cells excluded terminally differentiated effector memory CD45RA+ cells. Healthy adults negative for HIV, lacking recent acute infections or vaccinations, served as donors. Tens of thousands of T cell genomes (approximately 190 ng DNA) went into each sorted-subset replicate. This table comes from immunoSEQ multiplex PCR, and its TCRdb copy is limited to in-frame clones, with some not included. This table holds millions of clones, about 95% found once. Note on this clone: The antigen is unknown.

This TCR was sampled from a man between 18 and 35 years old in good health. The sequenced sample consisted of naive CD8+ T cells sorted from blood. The rearrangement uses TRBV21-1 and TRBJ1-5; the table's D call, TRBD1, was not checked against the DNA. TRBV21-1 is given as a pseudogene. CDR3 nucleotides: TGTGCCAGCAGTAACAAGGGACAGGGGAGCAATCAGCCCCAGCATTTT. Its protein is CASSNKGQGSNQPQHF.